This T cell receptor (beta chain) was recorded in a study of identifying expanded T cells in peripheral blood. The method was immunoSEQ multiplex PCR; TCRdb's version includes in-frame clones alone and lacks a portion of them. The sample carries fewer than 85,000 clones, approximately 85% recorded once. Germline V gene lookup returns CDR1 SNHLY and CDR2 FYNNEI. The CDR3 runs to 21 residues. Trimming took 8 bases from V and 2 from J; bases not matched to a gene: 17. Turning to this clone: The antigen is not known.

Notes on the study in general: Across healthy donors, higher total template counts meant significantly greater approximately 2-week count variance. Technical replicates showed roughly 1.2 changed clones; about 2 weeks 15 to 20; four weeks 19.

Collection occurred without any documented infections or immune events in donors. The rearrangement uses TRBV2 and TRBJ2-2, with TRBD2 matching over 16 bases. This clonotype was sampled from a person between 18 and 75 years old in good health. The specimen sequenced was blood. The CDR3 DNA is TGTGCCAGCTTCCCCACACCGGGACTAGCGGGAGGGCCTTTAAACACCGGGGAGCTGTTTTTT. Its protein is CASFPTPGLAGGPLNTGELFF.